These T cell receptor beta chains were read from a single sample in a study of immune cell composition in non-small cell lung cancer. Sequencing was performed with immunoSEQ multiplex PCR; in TCRdb, only in-frame clones are kept and a portion is missing. The sample has 2,500 to 3,500 clones, roughly 70% seen once. Sequencing was done on a sample of lung tumor tissue. These receptor sequences come from a human donor with non-small cell lung cancer. Both conserved end residues are part of each CDR3. A D gene is named only where the DNA matches it firmly. For some rows the clone size is stated as once, few or many, or as a class when expanded; others skip it.

len	d_gene	abundance	v_gene	j_gene	CDR3aa	CDR3nt
12	NA	few	TRBV29-1	TRBJ1-2	CSVGWSLGGYTF	TGCAGCGTTGGGTGGAGCCTCGGGGGCTACACCTTC
16	NA	large	TRBV15	TRBJ2-7	CATSRVAGLSSYEQYF	TGTGCCACCAGCAGAGTTGCAGGCTTGAGCTCCTACGAGCAGTACTTC
17	NA	NA	TRBV4-1	TRBJ1-4	CASSLNVAGRGKGKTVF	TGCGCCAGCAGCCTAAACGTGGCGGGGAGGGGGAAAGGAAAAACTGTTTTT
15	NA	NA	TRBV6-6	TRBJ1-3	CASTPGHSAGNTIYF	TGTGCCAGCACCCCGGGACACTCAGCTGGAAACACCATATATTTT
13	TRBD1	NA	TRBV10-3	TRBJ2-7	CAISRDRGSEQYF	TGTGCCATCAGCCGGGACAGGGGAAGCGAGCAGTACTTC
17	TRBD1	large	TRBV11-2	TRBJ1-1	CASSLNLGQGLGTEAFF	TGTGCCAGCAGCTTAAACCTGGGACAGGGATTAGGCACTGAAGCTTTCTTT
14	NA	NA	TRBV5-6	TRBJ2-2	CASSLRQPTGELFF	TGTGCCAGCAGTCTCAGACAGCCCACCGGGGAGCTGTTTTTT
13	NA	NA	TRBV2	TRBJ1-2	CASTLLGLYGYTF	TGTGCCAGCACCCTCCTAGGCCTCTATGGCTACACCTTC
14	NA	NA	TRBV7-2	TRBJ1-2	CASSLDRAHYGYTF	TGTGCCAGCAGCTTAGACAGGGCACACTATGGCTACACCTTC
15	TRBD2	NA	TRBV10-1	TRBJ2-7	CANRPRTRLIHEQYF	TGCGCCAACCGACCTAGGACTAGACTCATCCACGAGCAGTACTTC
14	TRBD2	NA	TRBV4-3	TRBJ2-1	CASSQVERDTEQFF	TGCGCCAGCAGCCAAGTTGAGCGGGATACTGAGCAGTTCTTC
18	NA	NA	TRBV4-3	TRBJ1-4	CASSQEPRDTALNEKLFF	TGCGCCAGCAGCCAAGAGCCTCGGGACACCGCCTTGAATGAAAAACTGTTTTTT
13	NA	few	TRBV9	TRBJ2-5	CASSEGNRETQYF	TGTGCCAGCAGCGAGGGGAATCGGGAGACCCAGTACTTC
15	NA	NA	TRBV28	TRBJ2-7	CASSPIGVGTYEQYF	TGTGCCAGCAGCCCTATCGGGGTAGGGACCTACGAGCAGTACTTC
13	NA	NA	TRBV5-6	TRBJ1-1	CASSFGGNTEAFF	TGTGCCAGCAGCTTCGGGGGGAACACTGAAGCTTTCTTT
15	TRBD1	NA	TRBV30	TRBJ2-4	CAWSVQGDGKNIQYF	TGTGCCTGGAGTGTACAGGGGGATGGCAAAAACATTCAGTACTTC
14	NA	NA	TRBV27	TRBJ1-2	CASSPRGANYGYTF	TGTGCCAGCAGTCCTCGGGGGGCTAACTATGGCTACACCTTC
13	NA	NA	TRBV30	TRBJ1-3	CAVTGGSGNTIYF	TGTGCGGTTACGGGGGGCTCTGGAAACACCATATATTTT
13	NA	NA	TRBV7-2	TRBJ2-7	CASSLAGNYEQYF	TGTGCCAGCAGCTTAGCGGGCAACTACGAGCAGTACTTC
15	TRBD2	NA	TRBV11-2	TRBJ2-1	CASSLVAGGYNEQFF	TGTGCCAGCAGCTTAGTAGCGGGGGGCTATAATGAGCAGTTCTTC
15	TRBD1	NA	TRBV27	TRBJ1-1	CASSRVGGATTEAFF	TGTGCCAGCAGTCGGGTAGGGGGCGCGACCACTGAAGCTTTCTTT
12	NA	NA	TRBV7-2	TRBJ2-7	CASTLLAGEQYF	TGTGCCAGCACCCTCTTGGCGGGCGAGCAGTACTTC
14	TRBD1	NA	TRBV19	TRBJ1-1	CASSLRQGEAEAFF	TGTGCCAGTAGTCTCAGACAGGGTGAGGCTGAAGCTTTCTTT
14	NA	few	TRBV19	TRBJ2-4	CASSNPGDKNIQYF	TGTGCCAGTAGTAACCCGGGGGATAAAAACATTCAGTACTTC